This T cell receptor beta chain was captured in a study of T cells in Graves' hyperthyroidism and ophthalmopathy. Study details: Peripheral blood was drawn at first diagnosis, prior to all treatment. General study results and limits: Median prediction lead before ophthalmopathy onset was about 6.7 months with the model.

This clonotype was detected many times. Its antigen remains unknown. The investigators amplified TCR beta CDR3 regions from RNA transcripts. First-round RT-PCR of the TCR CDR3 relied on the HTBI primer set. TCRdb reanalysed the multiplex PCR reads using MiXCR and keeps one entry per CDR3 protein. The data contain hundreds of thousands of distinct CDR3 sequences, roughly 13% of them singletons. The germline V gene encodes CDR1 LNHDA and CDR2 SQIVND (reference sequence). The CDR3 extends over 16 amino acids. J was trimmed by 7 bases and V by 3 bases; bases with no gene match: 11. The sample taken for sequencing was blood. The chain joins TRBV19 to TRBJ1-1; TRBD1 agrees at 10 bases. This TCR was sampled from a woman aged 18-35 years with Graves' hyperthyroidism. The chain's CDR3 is CASSIQTGGLSYEAFF. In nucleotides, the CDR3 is TGTGCCAGTAGTATCCAGACAGGGGGCCTAAGCTATGAAGCTTTCTTT.